What follows are 10 T cell receptor beta chains derived from one specimen sequenced in a study of CD8 T cells in Susac syndrome. Reverse transcription of about 0.5 to 1 ug RNA was carried out with random hexamers. From the immunoSEQ multiplex PCR reads, TCRdb called clonotypes with MiXCR, one entry per CDR3 protein. Found here are some 190,000 distinct CDR3 sequences, roughly 94% of them singletons; the top ten hold 0.095% to 0.12%. The sequenced material came from CD4+ T cells from PBMCs. The receptors were gathered from a human donor in good health.

The chain has TRBV28 and TRBJ1-5; D gene uncertain. The CDR3 runs to 11 residues. CDR1 is MDHEN, CDR2 SYDVKM, per germline. V was trimmed by 7 bases and J by 4 bases, leaving 5 bases between them. The CDR3 region is CASTQNQPQHF. For the CDR3, the DNA is TGTGCCAGCACCCAGAATCAGCCCCAGCATTTT.

The CDR3 DNA reads TGCAGTGCAACGGGACTCCCAACCTACGAGCAGTACGTC. Translation gives CSATGLPTYEQYV. The V and J genes are TRBV20-1 and TRBJ2-7; TRBD2 might be the D (6 bases). The CDR3 runs 13 residues. Germline V lookup: CDR1 DFQATT, CDR2 SNEGSKA (reference sequence). V was clipped by 6 bases and J by 2 bases, with 14 bases between them.

This clonotype was seen a single time. This chain connects TRBV18 to TRBJ2-4; D is unclear. V lost 5 bases, J lost 0 bases, and 11 bases lay in between. This CDR3 has 15 amino acids. Germline CDR1 reads KGHSH; CDR2 reads LQKENI. The DNA of the CDR3 is TGTGCCAGCTCAACTTCGACGGTAGCCAAAAACATTCAGTACTTC. It encodes CASSTSTVAKNIQYF.

The chain uses TRBV23-1 and TRBJ2-3, with no clear D. TRBV23-1 falls under the ORF class, with uncertain function. The CDR3 has 13 residues. V lost 0 bases and J 9 bases, leaving 10 bases between the germline ends. CDR3 sequence reads: CASSQSWRWTQYF. CDR3 in DNA: TGCGCCAGCAGTCAATCTTGGCGTTGGACGCAGTATTTT.

The CDR3 region is CASTLRAAGHLPQHF. The DNA for the CDR3 is TGTGCCAGCACCCTCCGGGCAGCCGGGCATCTGCCCCAGCATTTT. This sequence joins TRBV6-2 or TRBV6-3 and TRBJ1-5; D gene ambiguous. Germline values: CDR1 MNHEY, CDR2 SVGEGT. The V end lost 7 bases, the J end lost 9 bases, and 22 bases lay between the germline ends. The CDR3 is 15 amino acids.

The CDR3 reads CASSVLRKDTQYF. For the CDR3, the DNA is TGTGCCAGCAGCGTTCTTAGGAAAGATACGCAGTATTTT. V usage is TRBV11-2 and J usage is TRBJ2-3; D not certain. From germline, CDR1 is SGHAT and CDR2 FQNNGV. V lost 5 bases, J lost 5 bases, and 11 bases lay in between. CDR3 size: 13 residues. Complete variable domain (other parts from reference TRBV11-2 and TRBJ2-3): EAGVAQSPRYKIIEKRQSVAFWCNPISGHATLYWYQQILGQGPKLLIQFQNNGVVDDSQLPKDRFSAERLKGVDSTLKIQPAKLEDSAVYLCASSVLRKDTQYFGPGTRLTVL.

This clonotype was observed a single time. The rearrangement joins TRBV10-3 to TRBJ1-2; D unresolved. The V gene's germline CDR1 is ENHRY and CDR2 SYGVKD. The CDR3 spans 12 residues. The V and J ends lost 3 bases and 5 bases respectively, with 7 bases between them. CDR3 amino acids: CAISEQGYGYTF. The CDR3 bases are TGTGCCATCAGTGAACAAGGGTATGGCTACACCTTC.

The J gene is TRBJ1-5, the V gene TRBV6-4; 8 bases map to TRBD1. The CDR3 covers 14 residues. V gave up 8 bases and J gave up 6 bases; unmatched junction bases: 9. Germline-derived CDR1 and CDR2 are MRHNA and SNTAGT. The DNA of the CDR3 is TGTGCCAGCGAGCAGGGGGCGCAGGGTCAGCCCCAGCATTTT. Translating it yields CASEQGAQGQPQHF.

The chain joins TRBV11-2 to TRBJ2-7, with D uncertain. Trimming removed 5 bases at V and 3 bases at J, with 5 bases between. The CDR3 has 11 amino acids. Germline V CDR1 and CDR2: SGHAT, FQNNGV. This chain's CDR3 is CASSLYYEQYF. The CDR3 DNA is TGTGCCAGCAGCCTTTACTACGAGCAGTACTTC.

The chain carries TRBV24-1 and TRBJ2-7; 11 positions match TRBD2. Germline V gene lookup returns CDR1 KGHDR and CDR2 SFDVKD. The CDR3 has 16 amino acids. With V trimmed by 3 bases and J by 6 bases, 9 bases remained unmatched. CDR3 nucleotides: TGTGCCACCAGTGATCCCTCTAGCGGGGGGTCGTCCGAGCAGTACTTC. Its protein is CATSDPSSGGSSEQYF.